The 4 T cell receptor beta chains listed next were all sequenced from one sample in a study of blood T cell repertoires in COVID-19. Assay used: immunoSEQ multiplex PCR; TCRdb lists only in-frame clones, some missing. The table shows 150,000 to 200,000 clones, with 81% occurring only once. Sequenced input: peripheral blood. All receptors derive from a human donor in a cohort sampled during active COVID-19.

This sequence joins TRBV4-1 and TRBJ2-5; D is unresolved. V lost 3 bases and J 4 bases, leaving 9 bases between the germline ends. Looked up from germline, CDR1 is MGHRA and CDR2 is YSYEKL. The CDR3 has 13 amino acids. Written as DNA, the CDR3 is TGCGCCAGCAGCCACTGGCGAGGAGAGACCCAGTACTTC. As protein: CASSHWRGETQYF.

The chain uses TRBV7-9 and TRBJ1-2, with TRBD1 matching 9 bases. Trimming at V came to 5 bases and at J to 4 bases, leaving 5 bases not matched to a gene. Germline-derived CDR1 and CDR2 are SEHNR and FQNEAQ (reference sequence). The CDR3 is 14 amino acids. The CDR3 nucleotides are TGTGCCAGCAGCATCTCGACAGGGGGCTATGGCTACACCTTC. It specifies CASSISTGGYGYTF.

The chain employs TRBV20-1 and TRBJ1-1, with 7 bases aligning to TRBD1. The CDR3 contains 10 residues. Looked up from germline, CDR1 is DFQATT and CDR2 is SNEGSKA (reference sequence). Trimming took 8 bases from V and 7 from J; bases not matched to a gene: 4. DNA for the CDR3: TGCAGTCCAGGGACAGTTGAAGCTTTCTTT. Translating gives CSPGTVEAFF.

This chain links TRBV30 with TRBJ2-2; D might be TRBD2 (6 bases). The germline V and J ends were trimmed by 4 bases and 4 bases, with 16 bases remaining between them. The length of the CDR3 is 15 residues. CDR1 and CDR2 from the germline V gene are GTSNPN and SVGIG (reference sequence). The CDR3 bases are TGTGCCTGGACCGGAGGGAGGCCCCTCACCGGGGAGCTGTTTTTT. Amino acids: CAWTGGRPLTGELFF.